Each of the 10 T cell receptor beta chains below was sequenced from the same sample in a study of OX40 agonist ivuxolimab in advanced cancers. Clones were sequenced by immunoSEQ multiplex PCR, and TCRdb holds only the in-frame ones, with some missing. The data contain 74,000 or so clones, approximately 86% of them seen just once; the ten biggest clones take up 2% to 2.5%. The material was CD4+ or CD8+ T cells sorted from blood, obtained in a trial of the OX40 agonist ivuxolimab. These receptors came from an adult with an advanced solid tumor such as melanoma, head and neck, liver or kidney cancer.

V and J are TRBV2 and TRBJ1-6, with D perhaps TRBD1 (5 bases). From germline, CDR1 is SNHLY and CDR2 FYNNEI. The CDR3 is made up of 14 amino acids. Between the trimmed V and J ends, which lost 6 bases and 7 bases, there was a span of 13 bases. The CDR3 reads CASSDRTQNSPLHF. DNA of the CDR3: TGTGCCAGCAGCGACAGAACTCAGAATTCACCCCTCCACTTT. The full variable domain, with the rest looked up from reference TRBV2 and TRBJ1-6, is EPEVTQTPSHQVTQMGQEVILRCVPISNHLYFYWYRQILGQKVEFLVSFYNNEISEKSEIFDDQFSVERPDGSNFTLKIRSTKLEDSAMYFCASSDRTQNSPLHFGNGTRLTVT.

V usage is TRBV6-5 and J usage is TRBJ2-1; 7 bases align to TRBD1. V lost 6 bases to trimming and J lost 3 bases; unmatched junction nucleotides: 5. This CDR3 has 14 residues. The germline gives CDR1 MNHEY, CDR2 SVGAGI. The CDR3, as DNA: TGTGCCAGCAGCTCGGACAGGCACTACAATGAGCAGTTCTTC. Protein: CASSSDRHYNEQFF.

CDR3 coding DNA: TGTGCCAGCAGCCGTAGACCACCCCCGGCGGAGACTGAAGCTTTCTTT. This gives the protein CASSRRPPPAETEAFF. The chain recombines TRBV7-2 with TRBJ1-1; D unclear. Trimming removed 5 bases from V and 5 bases from J, with 21 bases in between. The CDR3 has 16 residues. Germline-derived CDR1 and CDR2 are SGHTA and FQGNSA.

V is TRBV6-1 and J is TRBJ1-2, with D possibly being TRBD1 (6 bases). Germline values: CDR1 MNHNS, CDR2 SASEGT. V lost 5 bases and J 5 bases, leaving 12 bases between the germline ends. CDR3 length: 13 residues. The CDR3 DNA reads as TGTGCCAGCAGTTTTGGACAGACTTATGGCTACACCTTC. As protein: CASSFGQTYGYTF.

This clone has just one count. V usage is TRBV5-1 and J usage is TRBJ2-7; D gene unclear. V was pared by 6 bases and J by 3 bases, with 13 bases between. The germline CDR1 and CDR2 sequences are SGHRS and YFSETQ. The CDR3 is 13 amino acids. CDR3 region: CASKDPANYEQYF. CDR3 DNA: TGCGCCAGCAAGGATCCAGCTAACTACGAGCAGTACTTC.

The chain couples TRBV14 to TRBJ2-5; no clear D. Per germline, CDR1 SGHDN and CDR2 FVKESK. Trimming took off 4 bases at V and 4 bases at J, with 13 bases between the two ends. The CDR3 is 14 amino acids. DNA of the CDR3: TGTGCCAGCAGCCCAAGGGTATTCGGAGAGACCCAGTACTTC. The encoded protein is CASSPRVFGETQYF.

The CDR3 DNA sequence: TGTGCCAGCAGCGTAGATGGTAGCGGATACTACGAGCAGTACTTC. Residues: CASSVDGSGYYEQYF. The chain carries TRBV9 and TRBJ2-7, with a weak D call TRBD2 (6 bases). The CDR3 spans 15 residues. Trimming took 0 bases from V and 3 from J, leaving 13 bases between them. Germline values: CDR1 SGDLS, CDR2 YYNGEE.

J is TRBJ2-1 and V is TRBV5-1; weak D call: TRBD2 (6 bases). The CDR3 extends over 16 amino acids. Trimming removed 4 bases from V and 8 bases from J, with 22 bases in between. The germline V gene encodes CDR1 SGHRS and CDR2 YFSETQ. The DNA for the CDR3 is TGCGCCAGCAGCCCCCGTGGTGGAGGGAGTGGCGATGAGCAGTTCTTC. This encodes CASSPRGGGSGDEQFF. Supplemented by reference TRBV5-1 and TRBJ2-1, the full variable domain reads KAGVTQTPRYLIKTRGQQVTLSCSPISGHRSVSWYQQTPGQGLQFLFEYFSETQRNKGNFPGRFSGRQFSNSRSEMNVSTLELGDSALYLCASSPRGGGSGDEQFFGPGTRLTVL.

The chain links TRBV7-2 to TRBJ1-1, with D maybe TRBD1 (6 bases). Germline V lookup: CDR1 SGHTA, CDR2 FQGNSA. The CDR3 runs 15 residues. Trimming removed 2 bases at V and 1 base at J, with 11 bases between. The CDR3 DNA is TGTGCCAGCAGCTTAAGGGACACCTCGAACACTGAAGCTTTCTTT. Protein: CASSLRDTSNTEAFF.

The chain has TRBV4-1 and TRBJ2-3; either TRBD1 or TRBD2 may supply D (5 bases each). This CDR3 contains 15 residues. The V and J ends lost 5 bases and 1 base respectively, with 13 bases between them. CDR1 is MGHRA and CDR2 is YSYEKL in the germline V gene. CDR3 DNA sequence: TGCGCCAGCAGCGAGGGGAGACTCCGCACAGATACGCAGTATTTT. Translating it yields CASSEGRLRTDTQYF.